This entry lists 8 T cell receptor beta chains sequenced from one sample in a study of T cell repertoires in ileal Crohn's disease. Sequenced by immunoSEQ multiplex PCR; TCRdb stores in-frame clones only, minus some. The table has around 5,200 clones, 81% seen once. Material for sequencing was ileal tissue. These TCRs come from an adult with Crohn's disease.

The CDR3 sequence is CATSRDRAGGDNEQFF. The CDR3 DNA follows: TGTGCCACCAGCAGAGATCGAGCGGGAGGAGACAATGAGCAGTTCTTC. The chain employs TRBV15 and TRBJ2-1; 9 positions agree with TRBD2. The CDR3 loop spans 16 amino acids. V lost 0 bases to trimming and J lost 5 bases; unmatched junction nucleotides: 5. Germline CDR1 reads LNHNV; CDR2 reads YYDKDF (reference sequence).

Remarks on this clone: One end of the junction varies from germline; a read error may be responsible. The chain is built from TRBV7-9 and TRBJ1-2; the D gene is possibly TRBD1 (6 bases). Germline CDR1 and CDR2: SEHNR and FQNEAQ (reference sequence). This CDR3 has 12 amino acids. For the CDR3, the DNA is TGTACCAGCAGCTTGGACAGTTCTGGCTACACCTTC. This gives the protein CTSSLDSSGYTF. Full variable domain (rest looked up from reference TRBV7-9 and TRBJ1-2): DTGVSQNPRHKITKRGQNVTFRCDPISEHNRLYWYRQTLGQGPEFLTYFQNEAQLEKSRLLSDRFSAERPKGSFSTLEIQRTEQGDSAMYLCTSSLDSSGYTFGSGTRLTVV.

As concerns this clone: The junction differs from germline at one of its ends, possibly a read error. V usage is TRBV10-2 and J usage is TRBJ1-2; tentative D call: TRBD1 (5 bases). The CDR3 length is 14 residues. The V gene's germline CDR1 is WSHSY and CDR2 SAAADI. The CDR3 here is CASSDAGGMYGHTF. CDR3 DNA: TGCGCCAGCAGTGATGCGGGGGGGATGTATGGCCACACCTTC.

The rearrangement joins TRBV14 to TRBJ2-5; TRBD2 aligns across 15 bases. V lost 4 bases and J lost 5; bases outside the gene matches: 8. CDR3 length: 17 amino acids. CDR1 is SGHDN and CDR2 is FVKESK in the germline V gene. The CDR3 DNA reads TGTGCCAGCAGCCCTGGACTAGCGGGAGGGCCCAGGGAGACCCAGTACTTC. The encoded protein is CASSPGLAGGPRETQYF.

This chain connects TRBV5-1 to TRBJ2-6; D unresolved. Germline V gives CDR1 SGHRS, CDR2 YFSETQ. The CDR3 length is 14 residues. Trimming removed 3 bases from V and 0 bases from J, with 4 bases in between. DNA for the CDR3: TGCGCCAGCAGCTCCTACTCTGGGGCCAACGTCCTGACTTTC. Translated, it gives CASSSYSGANVLTF.

This chain connects TRBV7-2 to TRBJ2-5; TRBD2 is a possible D gene (5 bases). The V end was cut by 3 bases, the J end by 2 bases, with 16 bases between. The germline V gene encodes CDR1 SGHTA and CDR2 FQGNSA. The CDR3 is 16 residues long. CDR3 residues: CASSFGGTRRQETQYF. The CDR3 nucleotides are TGTGCCAGCAGCTTTGGAGGCACCCGGAGGCAAGAGACCCAGTACTTC.

This rearrangement joins TRBV6-5 to TRBJ1-6, with a weak D call TRBD1 (6 bases). Between the trimmed V and J ends, which lost 6 bases and 5 bases, there was a span of 11 bases. The germline V gene encodes CDR1 MNHEY and CDR2 SVGAGI. The CDR3 has 14 amino acids. The DNA of the CDR3 is TGTGCCAGCAGCCTAAGACAGGATAATTCACCCCTCCACTTT. This codes for CASSLRQDNSPLHF.

The gene calls are TRBV5-1 and TRBJ1-2, with a tentative D call TRBD1 (6 bases). V was clipped by 3 bases and J by 8 bases, with 11 bases between them. CDR3 length equals 12 residues. Germline V gene lookup returns CDR1 SGHRS and CDR2 YFSETQ. The CDR3, as DNA: TGCGCCAGCAGCTCGTGGACAGAAGGCTACACCTTC. It codes for CASSSWTEGYTF.